These 2 T cell receptor beta chains were all obtained from the same sample, sequenced in a study of cytomegalovirus exposure and HLA in healthy donors. Some clones are missing from TCRdb's copy, which holds only in-frame ones; the method was immunoSEQ multiplex PCR. The sample has 75,000 to 90,000 clones; almost 97% are singletons. The specimen was PBMCs. The source is a man aged 18-30 years in good health and CMV-seropositive.

The rearrangement uses TRBV5-6 and TRBJ2-7; 7 positions agree with TRBD1. V gave up 3 bases and J gave up 0 bases; unmatched junction bases: 9. There are 16 residues in the CDR3. Germline-derived CDR1 and CDR2 are SGHDT and YYEEEE. The DNA of the CDR3 is TGTGCCAGCAGCTCGAACAGGGGCGCACGCTCCTACGAGCAGTACTTC. Translated: CASSSNRGARSYEQYF.

This chain joins TRBV5-1 and TRBJ2-3, with 8 bases matching TRBD2. J lost 3 bases, V lost 2 bases, and 5 bases had no gene match. The CDR3 is made up of 15 amino acids. The germline V gene encodes CDR1 SGHRS and CDR2 YFSETQ. This CDR3 reads CASSFEAGVTDTQYF. CDR3 sequence (DNA): TGCGCCAGCAGCTTCGAAGCGGGAGTGACAGATACGCAGTATTTT.